The present TCR beta chain was sequenced within a study of post-analysis software for immune sequencing data. Unique molecular identifiers were built into the TCR beta cDNA libraries. The T cell input of roughly 0.9 to 11 million gave about 470,000 cDNA molecules. TCRdb processed the PCR reads anew with MiXCR; each CDR3 protein has one entry. The sample contains more than 450,000 distinct CDR3 sequences, 34% of which appear only once. A remark on this clonotype: The antigen remains unidentified. Mismatch with germline at one junction end may stem from a read error.

Study-level findings and limits: Controls' normalized Chao1 diversity significantly exceeded that of multiple sclerosis patients. TRBV5-6, TRBV5-1 and TRBV20-1 were among several TRBV segments more frequent in patients than controls. Strong co-clustering by F measure was seen for same-batch samples.

The germline CDR1 and CDR2 sequences are SGHAT and FQNNGV. This CDR3 has 16 amino acids. The origin of this receptor is a girl aged 2-17 years with multiple sclerosis. This chain connects TRBV11-2 to TRBJ2-7; TRBD2 aligns across 10 bases. The material sequenced was blood. The CDR3 sequence is CASSLPGLASSHEQYF. CDR3 DNA: TGTGCCAGCAGCCTCCCGGGACTAGCGTCCTCCCACGAGCAGTACTTC. The full variable domain, its missing parts supplied by reference TRBV11-2 and TRBJ2-7, is EAGVAQSPRYKIIEKRQSVAFWCNPISGHATLYWYQQILGQGPKLLIQFQNNGVVDDSQLPKDRFSAERLKGVDSTLKIQPAKLEDSAVYLCASSLPGLASSHEQYFGPGTRLTVT.